The rows below give T cell receptor beta chains drawn from one sample of a study of blood T cell repertoires in COVID-19. Produced via immunoSEQ multiplex PCR; TCRdb's table is partial and in-frame only. The sample has about 320,000 clones, 85% to 90% seen once. The sample taken for sequencing was PBMCs or T cells enriched from blood (not recorded which). Receptors were obtained from a woman aged 18-30 years who had recovered from COVID-19. Each CDR3 is given with its conserved first and last residue. D genes are given only for firm matches. Not every row has a clone size; where given, it reads once, few, many or a size class.

>TRBV2|TRBJ2-1|TRBD2|NA
TGTGCCAGCAGGTCCGGGACTAGCGGGGGGGCCTATGAGCAGTTCTTC
CASRSGTSGGAYEQFF
>TRBV2|TRBJ2-5|NA|NA
TGTGCCAGCATGGAACAGGCGGAGACCCAGTACTTC
CASMEQAETQYF
>TRBV10-1|TRBJ2-1|NA|NA
TGCGCCAGCAGTAGGACAGCCTACAATGAGCAGTTCTTC
CASSRTAYNEQFF
>TRBV15|TRBJ2-3|TRBD2|NA
TGTGCCACCAGCGGCGGACTAGCGGGGATTCAAGATACGCAGTATTTT
CATSGGLAGIQDTQYF
>TRBV2|TRBJ2-4|NA|NA
TGTGCCAGCAGCCTAATGAACATTCAGTACTTC
CASSLMNIQYF
>TRBV6-5|TRBJ1-1|NA|NA
TGTGCCAGCAGTTACTCGAGAACAGATCAAACTGAAGCTTTCTTT
CASSYSRTDQTEAFF
>TRBV28|TRBJ2-2|TRBD2|NA
TGTGCCAGCAGTCCTGCAGGACTAGCGGGATTAGGGGGGAGGACCGGGGAGCTGTTTTTT
CASSPAGLAGLGGRTGELFF
>TRBV12-3/TRBV12-4|TRBJ2-1|TRBD2|NA
TGTGCCAGCTCTAGCGGGGAGCAGTTCTTC
CASSSGEQFF
>TRBV6-1|TRBJ1-2|TRBD1|NA
TGTGCCAGCAGTGAAACGGGACAGGGTTATGGCTACACCTTC
CASSETGQGYGYTF
>TRBV28|TRBJ1-1|NA|NA
TGTGCCAGCAGTCCCGGCCACAGGGAGGGCCGAGCTTTCTTT
CASSPGHREGRAFF
>TRBV5-1|TRBJ2-1|NA|NA
TGCGCCAGCAGCTGGCGGACTCACGGTTACAATGAGCAGTTCTTC
CASSWRTHGYNEQFF
>TRBV3-1/TRBV3-2|TRBJ1-1|NA|NA
TGTGCCAGCAGCCAAGATCTTAGGAGAAACACTGAAGCTTTCTTT
CASSQDLRRNTEAFF
>TRBV21-1|TRBJ1-2|NA|NA
TGTGCCAGCAGCAGCCATAACAGGTATGGCTACACCTTC
CASSSHNRYGYTF
>TRBV18|TRBJ2-7|NA|NA
TGTGCCAGCTCGATAGCGGTGGGGGTCGAGCAGTACTTC
CASSIAVGVEQYF
>TRBV6-5|TRBJ1-4|TRBD1|NA
TGTGCCAGCCGTAGAGAGGGACAGACTAATGAAAAACTGTTTTTT
CASRREGQTNEKLFF
>TRBV7-8|TRBJ1-1|NA|NA
TGTGCCAGCAGCTTAATCACGGGGGACACTGAAGCTTTCTTT
CASSLITGDTEAFF
>TRBV18|TRBJ1-4|TRBD1|NA
TGTGCCAGCTCCCGGGGACAGGGCGGCGAAAAACTGTTTTTT
CASSRGQGGEKLFF
>TRBV4-1|TRBJ1-2|TRBD1|NA
TGCGCCAGCAGCCAAACCTTGGACAGGCTCTATGGCTACACCTTC
CASSQTLDRLYGYTF
>TRBV3-1/TRBV3-2|TRBJ1-2|TRBD1|NA
TGTGCCAGCAGCCAAGGGCCAGGGGGTGCGAACTATGGCTACACCTTC
CASSQGPGGANYGYTF
>TRBV5-1|TRBJ1-1|NA|NA
TGCGCCAGCAGCTTGGAGGGGGACCCATGGAATGAAGCTTTCTTT
CASSLEGDPWNEAFF
>TRBV25-1|TRBJ2-5|TRBD2|few
TGTGCCAGCAGTGTCGCTAGCGGGGGGTCCCAAGAGACCCAGTACTTC
CASSVASGGSQETQYF
>TRBV2|TRBJ2-7|NA|NA
TGTGCCAGCAGGGTAGATCAACCCTACGAGCAGTACTTC
CASRVDQPYEQYF
>TRBV18|TRBJ1-2|TRBD1|NA
TGTGCCAGCTCACCTATGGGACAGGGGAAGGATGGCTACACCTTC
CASSPMGQGKDGYTF